This TCR beta chain was identified during a study of blood T cell repertoires in COVID-19. This CDR3 is built from 14 residues. As processed by the authors: Amplifying reference gene primers gave estimates of nucleated cell counts. This table comes from immunoSEQ multiplex PCR, and its TCRdb copy is limited to in-frame clones, with some not included. The D gene and trimming were derived from the DNA, and the V and J assignments and clone size from that table. The data contain 180,000 or so clones, roughly 78% of them singletons. This sequence was found in a woman of 80 years or more with active or convalescent COVID-19. The sample consisted of peripheral blood. The chain couples TRBV21-1 to TRBJ1-6. TRBV21-1 is an annotated pseudogene. The CDR3 DNA is TGTGCCACCCCCCGTGTATGGAGTATTTCACCCCTCCACTTT. Amino acids: CATPRVWSISPLHF.